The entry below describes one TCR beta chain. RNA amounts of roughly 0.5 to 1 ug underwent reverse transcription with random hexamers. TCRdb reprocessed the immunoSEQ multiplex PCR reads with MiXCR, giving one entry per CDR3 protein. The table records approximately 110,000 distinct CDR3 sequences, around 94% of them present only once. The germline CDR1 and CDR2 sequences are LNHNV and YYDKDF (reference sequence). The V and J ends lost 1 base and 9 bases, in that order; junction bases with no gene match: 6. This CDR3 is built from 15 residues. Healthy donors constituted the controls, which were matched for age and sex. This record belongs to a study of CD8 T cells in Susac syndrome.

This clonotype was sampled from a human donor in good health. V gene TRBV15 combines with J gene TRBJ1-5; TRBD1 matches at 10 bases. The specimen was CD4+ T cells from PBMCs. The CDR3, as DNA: TGTGCCACCAGCAGAGCCGGACAGGGGGTTCTGCCCCAGCATTTT. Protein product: CATSRAGQGVLPQHF.